The 8 T cell receptor beta chains listed next were all sequenced from one sample in a study of T cell responses to AZD1222 COVID-19 vaccine. Profiling relied on immunoSEQ multiplex PCR, and the TCRdb table lists in-frame clones only, not all of them. The repertoire consists of about 140,000 clones, with about 94% occurring once and the leading ten covering roughly 4%. The source material was peripheral blood, sampled 28 days after the second AZD1222 dose. These receptors all stem from an adult who received the AZD1222 COVID-19 vaccine.

J is TRBJ2-3 and V is TRBV11-2, with D unclear. V lost 1 base and J lost 5, with 16 bases in between. Germline CDR1 reads SGHAT; CDR2 reads FQNNGV. This CDR3 has 16 amino acids. CDR3 amino acids: CASSLGWTPLGDTQYF. CDR3 bases: TGTGCCAGCAGCTTAGGTTGGACCCCGCTCGGAGATACGCAGTATTTT.

The gene calls are TRBV7-9 and TRBJ2-1, with 10 nucleotides matching TRBD2. Unmatched junction bases numbered 2, after V lost 0 bases and J lost 3 bases. The CDR3 sequence is 16 residues long. The germline V gene has CDR1 SEHNR and CDR2 FQNEAQ (reference sequence). CDR3 sequence reads: CASSLALAGVYNEQFF. CDR3 coding DNA: TGTGCCAGCAGCTTAGCGCTAGCGGGAGTCTACAATGAGCAGTTCTTC.

The chain recombines TRBV18 with TRBJ2-5; 7 bases agree with TRBD1. CDR1 and CDR2 from the germline V gene are KGHSH and LQKENI. The CDR3 has 14 residues. The ends lost 4 bases at V and 1 base at J; junction bases unmatched: 3. The CDR3 protein is CASSLNRGQETQYF. The CDR3, as DNA: TGTGCCAGCTCACTCAACAGGGGCCAAGAGACCCAGTACTTC.

The chain carries TRBV10-3 and TRBJ1-2; TRBD1 aligns across 7 bases. The ends lost 2 bases at V and 2 bases at J; junction bases unmatched: 2. Germline lookup yields CDR1 ENHRY and CDR2 SYGVKD. The CDR3 length is 14 residues. CDR3 DNA sequence: TGTGCCATCAGTGAGGGGACAGCAAACTATGGCTACACCTTC. Translated: CAISEGTANYGYTF.

This chain's CDR3 is CASSFSANEQFF. CDR3 sequence (DNA): TGTGCCAGCAGCTTCAGCGCCAATGAGCAGTTCTTC. This chain connects TRBV11-1 to TRBJ2-1, with D unresolved. V lost 3 bases, J lost 6 bases, and 6 bases lay in between. This CDR3 has 12 residues. The germline V gene has CDR1 SGHAT and CDR2 FQDESV (reference sequence).

The chain employs TRBV19 and TRBJ2-2; no firm D call. Looked up from germline, CDR1 is LNHDA and CDR2 is SQIVND (reference sequence). The CDR3 spans 14 residues. V was shortened by 5 bases and J by 13 bases, with 20 bases between the two germline ends. CDR3 sequence (DNA): TGTGCCAGTAGTCCCGACCTCGGGTGGGCCGTGCTGTTTTTT. This encodes CASSPDLGWAVLFF. The whole variable domain, filled in from reference TRBV19 and TRBJ2-2, reads DGGITQSPKYLFRKEGQNVTLSCEQNLNHDAMYWYRQDPGQGLRLIYYSQIVNDFQKGDIAEGYSVSREKKESFPLTVTSAQKNPTAFYLCASSPDLGWAVLFFGEGSRLTVL.

The chain employs TRBV2 and TRBJ1-5; D gene uncertain. Trimming shortened V by 4 bases and J by 4 bases, and 11 bases separated the two germline ends. This CDR3 region has 14 residues. Germline values: CDR1 SNHLY, CDR2 FYNNEI. As DNA, the CDR3 is TGTGCCAGCAGTGGCGTCACAACAAATCAGCCCCAGCATTTT. Residues: CASSGVTTNQPQHF.

The V gene is TRBV15, the J gene TRBJ1-6; D may be TRBD1 (6 bases). The CDR3 covers 15 residues. Germline CDR1 LNHNV, CDR2 YYDKDF (reference sequence). The V end was cut by 0 bases, the J end by 10 bases, with 13 bases between. Written as DNA, the CDR3 is TGTGCCACCAGCAGAGATCATCCGAGGGGGTCACCCCTCCACTTT. It specifies CATSRDHPRGSPLHF.